This T cell receptor beta chain was found in a study of cytotoxic CD8 clonotypes in ibrutinib-treated CLL. The wider study: In all, 10 to 11 patients were relapsed/refractory, about 15 were treatment-naive and about 18 were IGHV unmutated. Overall study results and limits: Few clonotypes were public, and these shrank or held steady under treatment.

A note on this clone: Its antigen remains unidentified.

Sequenced by immunoSEQ multiplex PCR; TCRdb stores in-frame clones only, minus some. The profile shows about 130,000 clones, less than 90% of them singletons. The material was PBMCs, obtained after 24 months of ibrutinib treatment. The clonotype was recovered from a human donor with chronic lymphocytic leukemia.

The CDR3 spells CASSEPGLPPGNTIYF. CDR3 nucleotides: TGTGCCAGTAGTGAACCAGGATTGCCCCCTGGAAACACCATATATTTT. The V and J genes are TRBV19 and TRBJ1-3; D is uncertain. The CDR3 length is 16 residues. Germline CDR1 is LNHDA and CDR2 is SQIVND (reference sequence). The germline V and J ends were trimmed by 5 bases and 2 bases, with 16 bases remaining between them.